The clone carrying this TCR beta chain was counted only a few times. The antigen remains unidentified. Germline lookup yields CDR1 MNHNS and CDR2 SASEGT. Germline trimming cut 6 bases from V and 5 bases from J; bases unmatched to any gene: 2. The CDR3 runs 15 residues. This sample was taken from a study of early T cells in non-severe SARS-CoV-2 infection. Broader study findings: VDJdb-based annotation leaned toward anti-spike CD8 responses and missed private and CD4 specificities.

Unique molecular identifiers (one per individual cDNA molecule) were attached. TCRdb recomputed calls from the 5' RACE reads with MiXCR, one row per CDR3 protein. The sample includes tens of thousands of distinct CDR3 sequences, approximately 17% of them seen just once. The TCR was taken from an adult who was a healthcare worker with PCR-confirmed SARS-CoV-2 infection or an uninfected control (not recorded which). The sequencing here drew on whole blood, taken at baseline. V gene TRBV6-1 combines with J gene TRBJ2-2, with TRBD2 matching 14 bases. DNA for the CDR3: TGTGCCAGCAGGGGACTAGCGGGAGCGACCGGGGAGCTGTTTTTT. Translation gives CASRGLAGATGELFF.